Listed here are 24 T cell receptor beta chains from one sample, sequenced in a study of blood T cell repertoires in COVID-19. TCRdb's copy holds only in-frame clones and misses some; the assay was immunoSEQ multiplex PCR. The sample contains some 73,000 clones, 85% of which appear only once. Material: peripheral blood. The origin of the receptors is a man aged 45-65 years with COVID-19, enrolled during active disease.

CDR3 sequence (DNA): TGTGCCAGCAGCTTGGGACAGACTTTCTATGGCTACACCTTC. Its translation is CASSLGQTFYGYTF. V gene TRBV7-9 combines with J gene TRBJ1-2, with 7 nucleotides matching TRBD1. V shed 3 bases, J shed 4 bases, and the junction held 5 bases outside the gene matches. This CDR3 spans 14 amino acids. Germline V gene data show CDR1 as SEHNR and CDR2 as FQNEAQ (reference sequence).

The chain combines TRBV6-2 or TRBV6-3 with TRBJ2-1, with a tentative D call TRBD2 (6 bases). This CDR3 has 13 residues. Germline V gene lookup returns CDR1 MNHEY and CDR2 SVGEGT. Trimming cost V 4 bases and J 10 bases, with 14 bases left between them. In nucleotides, the CDR3 is TGTGCCAGCAGTTTTAGTGGAGCGGGCGAGCAGTTCTTC. This encodes CASSFSGAGEQFF.

J is TRBJ1-2 and V is TRBV4-1; tentative D call: TRBD1 (6 bases). Between the trimmed V and J ends, which lost 4 bases and 5 bases, there was a span of 11 bases. Per the germline V gene, CDR1 is MGHRA and CDR2 is YSYEKL. The CDR3 extends over 13 amino acids. CDR3 DNA: TGCGCCAGCAGCCCCCAGGGGTGGTATGGCTACACCTTC. Translating it yields CASSPQGWYGYTF.

V gene TRBV5-1 combines with J gene TRBJ1-6, with TRBD1 identical over 8 bases. With V trimmed by 0 bases and J by 10 bases, 6 bases remained unmatched. The CDR3 loop spans 15 amino acids. Germline V gene lookup returns CDR1 SGHRS and CDR2 YFSETQ. CDR3 in DNA: TGCGCCAGCAGCTTGGGACAGGGGACTGGATCACCCCTCCACTTT. Translation: CASSLGQGTGSPLHF.

The gene calls are TRBV19 and TRBJ2-7; tentatively, D is TRBD2 (6 bases). The CDR3 contains 14 residues. V lost 2 bases and J 0 bases, leaving 8 bases between the germline ends. CDR1 is LNHDA and CDR2 is SQIVND in the germline V gene (reference sequence). The CDR3 region has the DNA TGTGCCAGTAGTATATCCGGGAGCTCCTACGAGCAGTACTTC. Amino acid sequence: CASSISGSSYEQYF.

This chain joins TRBV2 and TRBJ2-7, with D maybe TRBD2 (6 bases). V lost 3 bases to trimming and J lost 2 bases, with 14 bases between them. Germline CDR1 reads SNHLY; CDR2 reads FYNNEI. The CDR3 loop spans 15 amino acids. The DNA for the CDR3 is TGTGCCAGCAGTGATCTGTCTAGCGAGACCTACGAGCAGTACTTC. The encoded protein is CASSDLSSETYEQYF.

This clone is labeled medium-sized. This chain connects TRBV2 to TRBJ2-2; 9 bases are a match to TRBD2. This CDR3 spans 16 amino acids. CDR1 and CDR2 (germline): SNHLY, FYNNEI. V lost 7 bases, J lost 5 bases, and 11 bases stayed unmatched. CDR3 DNA sequence: TGTGCCAGCATCAAGATTAGCGGGAGATTGACCGGGGAGCTGTTTTTT. Translated: CASIKISGRLTGELFF.

The chain uses TRBV28 and TRBJ1-2; D gene uncertain. CDR3 length: 13 amino acids. V shed 1 base and J shed 8 bases, with 11 bases lying between them. Germline V lookup: CDR1 MDHEN, CDR2 SYDVKM. The CDR3 DNA reads as TGTGCCAGCAGTTTATCCCAGGTTTGGGGCTACACCTTC. Its translation is CASSLSQVWGYTF.

Only one count was recorded for this clone. The chain carries TRBV15 and TRBJ1-6; 8 bases agree with TRBD1. The CDR3 is made up of 15 amino acids. The V gene's germline CDR1 is LNHNV and CDR2 YYDKDF (reference sequence). V lost 0 bases, J lost 8 bases, and 3 bases stayed unmatched. In DNA form, the CDR3 reads TGTGCCACCAGCAGAGATGGACAGGGAGATTCACCCCTCCACTTT. Translation: CATSRDGQGDSPLHF.

V usage is TRBV4-1 and J usage is TRBJ1-6, with a weak D call TRBD1 (5 bases). CDR1 and CDR2 (germline): MGHRA, YSYEKL. V was trimmed by 4 bases and J by 6 bases, leaving 13 bases between them. This CDR3 comprises 15 residues. The CDR3 bases are TGCGCCAGCAGCCCGCCCCAGGGTCGTAATTCACCCCTCCACTTT. It codes for CASSPPQGRNSPLHF.

This clone has just one count. V is TRBV19 and J is TRBJ1-4, with D possibly TRBD1 on 5 matching bases. Germline V CDR1 and CDR2: LNHDA, SQIVND (reference sequence). Deletions cut 7 bases from V and 10 bases from J, with 13 bases between. The CDR3 loop spans 12 amino acids. The CDR3 reads CASIPTGGKLFF. The CDR3, as DNA: TGTGCCAGTATCCCCACCGGGGGAAAACTGTTTTTT.

This chain connects TRBV28 to TRBJ2-7; 7 bases align to TRBD2. CDR1 MDHEN and CDR2 SYDVKM come from the germline V gene. The CDR3 has 12 amino acids. Trimming took 7 bases from V and 6 from J; bases not matched to a gene: 6. The CDR3 spells CASKSGLREQYF. CDR3 coding DNA: TGTGCCAGCAAATCGGGACTACGCGAGCAGTACTTC. Based on the CDR3 plus reference TRBV28 and TRBJ2-7, the full variable domain is DVKVTQSSRYLVKRTGEKVFLECVQDMDHENMFWYRQDPGLGLRLIYFSYDVKMKEKGDIPEGYSVSREKKERFSLILESASTNQTSMYLCASKSGLREQYFGPGTRLTVT.

V and J are TRBV5-5 and TRBJ1-5, with 11 bases aligning to TRBD1. The ends lost 4 bases at V and 1 base at J; junction bases unmatched: 4. Germline loops: CDR1 SGHKS, CDR2 YYEKEE (reference sequence). The CDR3 runs to 16 residues. The CDR3: CASSRGTGGSNQPQHF. CDR3 nucleotides: TGTGCCAGCAGCCGAGGGACAGGGGGGAGCAATCAGCCCCAGCATTTT. The full variable domain, rest sourced from reference TRBV5-5 and TRBJ1-5, is DAGVTQSPTHLIKTRGQQVTLRCSPISGHKSVSWYQQVLGQGPQFIFQYYEKEERGRGNFPDRFSARQFPNYSSELNVNALLLGDSALYLCASSRGTGGSNQPQHFGDGTRLSIL.

A single count supports this clone. The chain carries TRBV28 and TRBJ2-7, with D maybe TRBD2 (6 bases). This CDR3 has 14 amino acids. Trimming left V 4 bases short and J 5 bases short, with 15 bases between. The germline V gene encodes CDR1 MDHEN and CDR2 SYDVKM. The CDR3 nucleotides are TGTGCCAGCAGTTCAACGGGACTCATGGACGAGCAGTACTTC. Amino acids: CASSSTGLMDEQYF.

This chain links TRBV9 with TRBJ2-7, with no clear D. CDR3 size: 13 residues. Germline-derived CDR1 and CDR2 are SGDLS and YYNGEE. Trimming pared 4 bases from V and 5 bases from J, leaving 13 bases between. CDR3 bases: TGTGCCAGCAGCACGCGCCTCGTCGACGAGCAGTACTTC. Amino acids: CASSTRLVDEQYF. Filled out from reference TRBV9 and TRBJ2-7, the complete variable domain reads DSGVTQTPKHLITATGQRVTLRCSPRSGDLSVYWYQQSLDQGLQFLIQYYNGEERAKGNILERFSAQQFPDLHSELNLSSLELGDSALYFCASSTRLVDEQYFGPGTRLTVT.

The J gene is TRBJ2-5, the V gene TRBV18; D perhaps matches TRBD2 (5 bases). Germline assignment: CDR1 KGHSH and CDR2 LQKENI. The CDR3 sequence is 12 residues long. V was clipped by 6 bases and J by 5 bases, with 10 bases between them. The CDR3 reads CASSLSGETQYF. As DNA, the CDR3 is TGTGCCAGCTCCCTCTCGGGGGAGACCCAGTACTTC.

The chain employs TRBV6-1 and TRBJ1-1, with 8 bases aligning to TRBD1. Germline-derived CDR1 and CDR2 are MNHNS and SASEGT. The CDR3 length is 14 residues. V shed 6 bases and J 1 base; nucleotides not matched to a gene: 4. CDR3 residues: CASRNRGANTEAFF. The CDR3 DNA reads TGTGCCAGCAGGAACAGGGGGGCGAACACTGAAGCTTTCTTT.

The chain is built from TRBV5-1 and TRBJ1-4; D unresolved. From germline, CDR1 is SGHRS and CDR2 YFSETQ. Trimming took off 1 base at V and 8 bases at J, with 15 bases between the two ends. The CDR3 is 15 residues long. CDR3 DNA sequence: TGCGCCAGCAGCTTGTCGACGGGTTATCGGGAAAAACTGTTTTTT. Amino acid sequence: CASSLSTGYREKLFF.

This chain links TRBV20-1 with TRBJ2-7; possible D gene TRBD2, 5 bases. The length of the CDR3 is 13 residues. Germline-derived CDR1 and CDR2 are DFQATT and SNEGSKA (reference sequence). Deletions cut 3 bases from V and 6 bases from J, with 15 bases between. The CDR3 DNA reads as TGCAGTGCTAGTGGGCTAGGTGGAGGCGAGCAGTACTTC. Its protein product is CSASGLGGGEQYF.

V gene TRBV5-1 combines with J gene TRBJ2-7, with 7 bases lining up with TRBD2. V was pared by 4 bases and J by 4 bases, with 14 bases of the junction left unmatched. The germline V gene encodes CDR1 SGHRS and CDR2 YFSETQ. This CDR3 is 16 amino acids long. CDR3 sequence: CASSPEGGVSTYEQYF. CDR3 bases: TGCGCCAGCAGCCCCGAGGGAGGGGTTTCCACTTACGAGCAGTACTTC. Combining the CDR3 with reference TRBV5-1 and TRBJ2-7 gives the whole variable domain KAGVTQTPRYLIKTRGQQVTLSCSPISGHRSVSWYQQTPGQGLQFLFEYFSETQRNKGNFPGRFSGRQFSNSRSEMNVSTLELGDSALYLCASSPEGGVSTYEQYFGPGTRLTVT.

The CDR3 is CAISEEGVRNTIYF. The CDR3 nucleotides are TGTGCCATCAGTGAGGAAGGGGTCAGAAACACCATATATTTT. This chain joins TRBV10-3 and TRBJ1-3; possibly TRBD1 for D (5 bases). The germline gives CDR1 ENHRY, CDR2 SYGVKD. CDR3 length equals 14 residues. The V end lost 2 bases, the J end lost 5 bases, and 10 bases lay between the germline ends.

The chain employs TRBV21-1 and TRBJ2-7; the D call TRBD2 from the table was never checked on the DNA. TRBV21-1 is noted as a pseudogene. CDR3 length: 14 residues. The CDR3 DNA reads as TGTGCCAGCAGCCGCCTAGCGGGAGGGTACGAGCAGTACTTC. Translating it yields CASSRLAGGYEQYF.

The chain joins TRBV9 to TRBJ2-7, with 10 bases matching TRBD2. In germline, CDR1 is SGDLS, CDR2 YYNGEE. The CDR3 is made up of 15 amino acids. With 3 bases clipped from V and 4 bases from J, the junction kept 7 bases outside the gene matches. The CDR3 DNA reads as TGTGCCAGCAGCGGGACTAGCGGTTGGGGATACGAGCAGTACTTC. Translated: CASSGTSGWGYEQYF.

The chain recombines TRBV5-1 with TRBJ1-2; weak D call: TRBD1 (6 bases). V lost 3 bases and J 3 bases, leaving 12 bases between the germline ends. The CDR3 runs 14 residues. In germline, CDR1 is SGHRS, CDR2 YFSETQ. The CDR3 reads CASSSLQGDYGYTF. In nucleotides, the CDR3 is TGCGCCAGCAGCTCCCTACAGGGCGACTATGGCTACACCTTC.